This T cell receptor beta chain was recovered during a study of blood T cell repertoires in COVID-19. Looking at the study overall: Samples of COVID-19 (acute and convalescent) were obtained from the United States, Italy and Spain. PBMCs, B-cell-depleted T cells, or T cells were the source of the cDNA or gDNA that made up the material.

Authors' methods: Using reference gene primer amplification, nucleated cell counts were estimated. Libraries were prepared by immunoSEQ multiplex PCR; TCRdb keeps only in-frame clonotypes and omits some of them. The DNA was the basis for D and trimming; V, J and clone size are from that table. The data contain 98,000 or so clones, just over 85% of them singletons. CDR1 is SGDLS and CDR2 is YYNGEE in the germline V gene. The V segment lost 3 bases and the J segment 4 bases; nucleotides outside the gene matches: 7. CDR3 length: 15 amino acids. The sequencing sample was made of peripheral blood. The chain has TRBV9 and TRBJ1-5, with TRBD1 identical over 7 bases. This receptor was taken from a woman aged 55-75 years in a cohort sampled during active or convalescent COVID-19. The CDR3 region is CASSAGQNANQPQHF. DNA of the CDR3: TGTGCCAGCAGCGCGGGACAGAACGCTAATCAGCCCCAGCATTTT.